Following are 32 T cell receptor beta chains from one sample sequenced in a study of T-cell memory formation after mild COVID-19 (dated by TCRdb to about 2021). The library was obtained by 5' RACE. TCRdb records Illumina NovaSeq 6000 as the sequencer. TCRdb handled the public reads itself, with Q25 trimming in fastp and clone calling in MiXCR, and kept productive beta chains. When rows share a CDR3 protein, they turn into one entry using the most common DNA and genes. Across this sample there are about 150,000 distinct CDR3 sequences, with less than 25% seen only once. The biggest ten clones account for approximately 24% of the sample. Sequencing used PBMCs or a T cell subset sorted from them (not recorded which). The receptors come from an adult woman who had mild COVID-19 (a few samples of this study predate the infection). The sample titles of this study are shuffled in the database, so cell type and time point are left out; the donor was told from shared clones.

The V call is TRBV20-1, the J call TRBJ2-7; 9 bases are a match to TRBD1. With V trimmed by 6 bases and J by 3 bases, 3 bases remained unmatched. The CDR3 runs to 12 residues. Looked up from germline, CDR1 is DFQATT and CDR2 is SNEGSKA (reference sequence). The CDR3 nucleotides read TGCAGTGCCCAGACAGGGGGCTACGAGCAGTACTTC. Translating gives CSAQTGGYEQYF.

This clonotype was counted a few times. The CDR3, as DNA: TGTGCCAGCAGCTTAGACCCTTGGGCTAGCGGAGACAATGAGCAGTTCTTC. As protein: CASSLDPWASGDNEQFF. The chain links TRBV7-8 to TRBJ2-1; TRBD2 matches at 7 bases. V gave up 1 base and J gave up 5 bases; unmatched junction bases: 11. Germline loops: CDR1 SGHVS, CDR2 FQNEAQ. The CDR3 runs to 17 residues.

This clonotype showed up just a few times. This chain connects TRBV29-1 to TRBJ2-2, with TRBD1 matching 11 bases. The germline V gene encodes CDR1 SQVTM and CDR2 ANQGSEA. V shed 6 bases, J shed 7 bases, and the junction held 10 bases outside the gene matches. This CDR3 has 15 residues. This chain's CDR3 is CSVADGQGAGGELFF. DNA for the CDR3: TGCAGCGTCGCAGACGGACAGGGGGCTGGCGGGGAGCTGTTTTTT.

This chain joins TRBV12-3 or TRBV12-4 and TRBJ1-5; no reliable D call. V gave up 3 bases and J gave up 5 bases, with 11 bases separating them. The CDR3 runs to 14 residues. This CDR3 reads CASSFFGVYQPQHF. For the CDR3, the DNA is TGTGCCAGCAGTTTTTTCGGGGTGTATCAGCCCCAGCATTTT.

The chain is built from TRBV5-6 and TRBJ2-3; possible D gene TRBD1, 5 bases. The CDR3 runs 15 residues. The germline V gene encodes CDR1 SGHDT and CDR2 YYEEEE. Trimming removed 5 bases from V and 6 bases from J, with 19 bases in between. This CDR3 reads CASSYVVGQLDTQYF. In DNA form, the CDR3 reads TGTGCCAGCAGTTATGTGGTGGGGCAATTGGATACGCAGTATTTT.

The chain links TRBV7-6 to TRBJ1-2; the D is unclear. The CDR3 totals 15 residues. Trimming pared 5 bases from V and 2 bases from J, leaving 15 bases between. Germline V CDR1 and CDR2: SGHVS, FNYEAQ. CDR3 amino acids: CASSKEAPGNYGYTF. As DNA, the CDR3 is TGTGCCAGCAGCAAAGAGGCTCCGGGAAACTATGGCTACACCTTC.

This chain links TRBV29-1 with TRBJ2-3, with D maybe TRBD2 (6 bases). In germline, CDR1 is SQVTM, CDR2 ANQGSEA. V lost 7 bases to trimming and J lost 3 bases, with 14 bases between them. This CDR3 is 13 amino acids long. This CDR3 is CSAAGRGTDTQYF. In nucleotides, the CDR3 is TGCAGCGCTGCCGGACGGGGGACAGATACGCAGTATTTT.

This CDR3 reads CASGSRGRPDTQYF. In DNA form, the CDR3 reads TGTGCCAGCGGCTCTCGCGGACGGCCAGATACGCAGTATTTT. The chain is built from TRBV27 and TRBJ2-3, with D unresolved. The ends were cut back, 8 bases at V and 4 bases at J, with 16 bases in the middle. The V gene's germline CDR1 is MNHEY and CDR2 SMNVEV (reference sequence). The CDR3 runs to 14 residues.

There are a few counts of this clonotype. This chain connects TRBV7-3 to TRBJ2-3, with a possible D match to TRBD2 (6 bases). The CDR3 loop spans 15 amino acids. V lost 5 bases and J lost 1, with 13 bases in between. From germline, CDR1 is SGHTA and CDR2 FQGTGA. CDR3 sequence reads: CASSRTRRGTDTQYF. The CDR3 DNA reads TGTGCCAGCAGCCGCACTCGGAGGGGCACAGATACGCAGTATTTT.

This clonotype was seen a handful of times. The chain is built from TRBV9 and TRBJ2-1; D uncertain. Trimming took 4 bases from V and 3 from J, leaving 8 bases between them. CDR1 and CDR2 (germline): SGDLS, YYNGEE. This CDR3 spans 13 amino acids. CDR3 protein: CASSSWDYNEQFF. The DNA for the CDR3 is TGTGCCAGCAGCTCCTGGGACTACAATGAGCAGTTCTTC. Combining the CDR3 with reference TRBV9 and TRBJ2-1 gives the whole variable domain DSGVTQTPKHLITATGQRVTLRCSPRSGDLSVYWYQQSLDQGLQFLIQYYNGEERAKGNILERFSAQQFPDLHSELNLSSLELGDSALYFCASSSWDYNEQFFGPGTRLTVL.

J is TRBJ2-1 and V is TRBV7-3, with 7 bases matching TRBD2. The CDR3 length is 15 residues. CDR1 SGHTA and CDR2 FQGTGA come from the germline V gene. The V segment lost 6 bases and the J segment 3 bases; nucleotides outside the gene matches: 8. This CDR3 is CASSPRGGDYNEQFF. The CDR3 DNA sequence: TGTGCCAGCAGTCCCCGGGGAGGGGACTACAATGAGCAGTTCTTC.

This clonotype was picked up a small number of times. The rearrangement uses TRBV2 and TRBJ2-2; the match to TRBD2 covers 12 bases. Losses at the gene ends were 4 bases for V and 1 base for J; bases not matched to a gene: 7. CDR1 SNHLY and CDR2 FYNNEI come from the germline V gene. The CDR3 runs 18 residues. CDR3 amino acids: CASSVKVTSGGNTGELFF. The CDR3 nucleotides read TGTGCCAGCAGTGTGAAAGTGACTAGCGGGGGGAACACCGGGGAGCTGTTTTTT.

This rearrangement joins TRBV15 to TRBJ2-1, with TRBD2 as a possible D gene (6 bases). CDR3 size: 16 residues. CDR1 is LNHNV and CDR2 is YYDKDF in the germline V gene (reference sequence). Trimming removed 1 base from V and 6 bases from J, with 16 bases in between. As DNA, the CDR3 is TGTGCCACCAGCAGAGGTTCGGAGGGTTGGGGCAATGAGCAGTTCTTC. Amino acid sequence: CATSRGSEGWGNEQFF.

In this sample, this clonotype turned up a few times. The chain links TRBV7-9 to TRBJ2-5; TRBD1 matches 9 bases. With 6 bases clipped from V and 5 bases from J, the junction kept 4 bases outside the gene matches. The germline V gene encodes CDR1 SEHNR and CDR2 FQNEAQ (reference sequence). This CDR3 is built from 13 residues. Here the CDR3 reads CASRGQGPETQYF. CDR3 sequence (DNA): TGTGCCAGCAGGGGACAGGGTCCCGAGACCCAGTACTTC.

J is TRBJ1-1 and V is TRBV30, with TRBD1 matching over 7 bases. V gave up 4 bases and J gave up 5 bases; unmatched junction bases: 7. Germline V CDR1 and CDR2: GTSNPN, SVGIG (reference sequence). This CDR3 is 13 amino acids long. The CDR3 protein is CAWNLRRGTEAFF. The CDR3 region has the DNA TGTGCCTGGAATTTGCGCAGGGGGACTGAAGCTTTCTTT.

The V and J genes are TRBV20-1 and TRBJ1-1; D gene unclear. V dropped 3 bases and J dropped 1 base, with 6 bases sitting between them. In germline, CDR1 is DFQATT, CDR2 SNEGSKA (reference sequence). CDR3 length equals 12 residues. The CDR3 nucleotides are TGCAGTGCTAGCGACACGAACACTGAAGCTTTCTTT. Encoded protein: CSASDTNTEAFF.

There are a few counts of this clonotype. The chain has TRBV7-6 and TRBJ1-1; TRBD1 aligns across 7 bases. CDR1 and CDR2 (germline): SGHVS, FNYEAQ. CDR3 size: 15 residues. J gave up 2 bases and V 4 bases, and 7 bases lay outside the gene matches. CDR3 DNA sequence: TGTGCCAGCAGCTCCAGACAGGGTATTAACACTGAAGCTTTCTTT. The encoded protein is CASSSRQGINTEAFF.

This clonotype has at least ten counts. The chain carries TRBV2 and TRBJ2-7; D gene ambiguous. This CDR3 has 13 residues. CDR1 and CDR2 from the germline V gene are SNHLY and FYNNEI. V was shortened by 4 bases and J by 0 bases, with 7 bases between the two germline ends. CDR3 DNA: TGTGCCAGCAGTGGGTCGAGCTCCTACGAGCAGTACTTC. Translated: CASSGSSSYEQYF.

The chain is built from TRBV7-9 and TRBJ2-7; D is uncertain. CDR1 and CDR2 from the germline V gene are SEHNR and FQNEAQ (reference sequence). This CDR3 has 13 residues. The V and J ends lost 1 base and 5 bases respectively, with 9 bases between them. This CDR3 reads CASSLVSMDEQYF. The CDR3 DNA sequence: TGTGCCAGCAGCTTAGTTTCTATGGACGAGCAGTACTTC.

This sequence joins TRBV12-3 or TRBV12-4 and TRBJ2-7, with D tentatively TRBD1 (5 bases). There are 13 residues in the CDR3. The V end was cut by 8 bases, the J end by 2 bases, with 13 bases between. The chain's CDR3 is CASEDSETYEQYF. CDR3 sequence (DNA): TGTGCCAGCGAAGACAGCGAGACCTACGAGCAGTACTTC.

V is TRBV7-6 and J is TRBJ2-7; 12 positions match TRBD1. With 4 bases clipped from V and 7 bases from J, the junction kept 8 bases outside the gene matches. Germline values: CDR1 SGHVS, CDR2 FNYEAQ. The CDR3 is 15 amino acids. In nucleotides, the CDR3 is TGTGCCAGCAGCTCCGGGACAGGGGGCCCTTTGGAGCAGTACTTC. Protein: CASSSGTGGPLEQYF.

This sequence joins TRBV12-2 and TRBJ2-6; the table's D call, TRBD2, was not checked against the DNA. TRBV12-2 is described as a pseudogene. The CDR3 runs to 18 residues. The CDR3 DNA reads TGTGCAAGTCGCTCTGAAGTCCCTCCCGGGTCTGGGGCCAACGTCCTGACTTTC. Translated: CASRSEVPPGSGANVLTF.

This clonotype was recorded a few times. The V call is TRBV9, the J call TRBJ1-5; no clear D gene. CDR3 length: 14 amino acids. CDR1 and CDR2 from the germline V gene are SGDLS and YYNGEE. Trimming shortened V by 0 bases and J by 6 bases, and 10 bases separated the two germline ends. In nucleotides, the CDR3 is TGTGCCAGCAGCGTAGATTCGGGAGGTCAGCCCCAGCATTTT. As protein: CASSVDSGGQPQHF.

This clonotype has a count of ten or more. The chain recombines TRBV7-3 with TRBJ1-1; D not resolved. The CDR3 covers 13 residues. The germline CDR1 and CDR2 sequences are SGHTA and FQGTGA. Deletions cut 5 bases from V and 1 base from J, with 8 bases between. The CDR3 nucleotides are TGTGCCAGCAGCCCCGACGGGAACACTGAAGCTTTCTTT. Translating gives CASSPDGNTEAFF.

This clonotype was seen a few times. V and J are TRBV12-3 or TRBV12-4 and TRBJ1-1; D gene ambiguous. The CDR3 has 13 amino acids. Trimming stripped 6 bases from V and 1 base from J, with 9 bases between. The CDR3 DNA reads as TGTGCCAGCAGGAGCCCGACGAACACTGAAGCTTTCTTT. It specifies CASRSPTNTEAFF.

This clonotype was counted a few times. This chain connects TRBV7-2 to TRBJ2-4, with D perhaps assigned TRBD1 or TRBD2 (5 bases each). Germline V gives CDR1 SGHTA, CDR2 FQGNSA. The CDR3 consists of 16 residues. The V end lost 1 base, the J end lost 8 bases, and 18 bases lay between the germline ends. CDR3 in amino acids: CASSLVLGPGRDIQYF. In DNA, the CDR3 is TGTGCCAGCAGCTTAGTGTTGGGACCCGGGCGAGACATTCAGTACTTC.

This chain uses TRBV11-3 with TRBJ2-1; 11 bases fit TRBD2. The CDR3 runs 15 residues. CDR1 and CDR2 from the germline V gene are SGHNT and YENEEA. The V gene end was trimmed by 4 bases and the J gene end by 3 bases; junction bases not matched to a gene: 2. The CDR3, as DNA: TGTGCCAGCAGCTACACTAGCGGGGGCTACAATGAGCAGTTCTTC. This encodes CASSYTSGGYNEQFF. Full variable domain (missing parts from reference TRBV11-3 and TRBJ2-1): EAGVVQSPRYKIIEKKQPVAFWCNPISGHNTLYWYLQNLGQGPELLIRYENEEAVDDSQLPKDRFSAERLKGVDSTLKIQPAELGDSAVYLCASSYTSGGYNEQFFGPGTRLTVL.

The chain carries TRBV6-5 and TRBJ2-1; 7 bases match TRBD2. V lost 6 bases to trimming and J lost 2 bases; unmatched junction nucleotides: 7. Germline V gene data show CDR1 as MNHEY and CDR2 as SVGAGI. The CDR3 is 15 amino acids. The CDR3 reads CASRPLAGAYNEQFF. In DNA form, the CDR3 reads TGTGCCAGCAGACCCCTTGCGGGAGCCTACAATGAGCAGTTCTTC.

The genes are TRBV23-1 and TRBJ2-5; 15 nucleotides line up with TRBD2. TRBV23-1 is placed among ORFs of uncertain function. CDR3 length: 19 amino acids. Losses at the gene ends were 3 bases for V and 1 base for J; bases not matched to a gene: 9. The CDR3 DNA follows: TGCGCCAGCAGTCACCCCCCCGGACTAGCGGGGGGGGGCCAAGAGACCCAGTACTTC. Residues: CASSHPPGLAGGGQETQYF.

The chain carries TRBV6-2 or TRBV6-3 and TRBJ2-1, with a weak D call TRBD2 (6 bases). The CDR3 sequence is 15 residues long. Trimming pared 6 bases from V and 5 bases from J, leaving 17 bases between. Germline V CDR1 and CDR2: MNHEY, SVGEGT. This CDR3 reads CASSPGLLKDNEQFF. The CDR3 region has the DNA TGTGCCAGCAGCCCGGGACTTCTGAAGGACAATGAGCAGTTCTTC.

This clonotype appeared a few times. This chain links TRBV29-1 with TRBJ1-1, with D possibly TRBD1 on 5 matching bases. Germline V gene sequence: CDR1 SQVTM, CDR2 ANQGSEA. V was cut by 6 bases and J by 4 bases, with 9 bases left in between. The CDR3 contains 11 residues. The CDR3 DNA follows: TGCAGCGTCCGAAGGGGCACTGAAGCTTTCTTT. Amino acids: CSVRRGTEAFF.

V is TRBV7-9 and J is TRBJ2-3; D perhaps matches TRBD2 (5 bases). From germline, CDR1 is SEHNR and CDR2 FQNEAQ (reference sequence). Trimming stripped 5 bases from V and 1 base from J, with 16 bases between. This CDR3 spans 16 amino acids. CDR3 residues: CASSTFLAAGTDTQYF. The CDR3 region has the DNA TGTGCCAGCAGCACCTTCCTAGCAGCAGGCACAGATACGCAGTATTTT.